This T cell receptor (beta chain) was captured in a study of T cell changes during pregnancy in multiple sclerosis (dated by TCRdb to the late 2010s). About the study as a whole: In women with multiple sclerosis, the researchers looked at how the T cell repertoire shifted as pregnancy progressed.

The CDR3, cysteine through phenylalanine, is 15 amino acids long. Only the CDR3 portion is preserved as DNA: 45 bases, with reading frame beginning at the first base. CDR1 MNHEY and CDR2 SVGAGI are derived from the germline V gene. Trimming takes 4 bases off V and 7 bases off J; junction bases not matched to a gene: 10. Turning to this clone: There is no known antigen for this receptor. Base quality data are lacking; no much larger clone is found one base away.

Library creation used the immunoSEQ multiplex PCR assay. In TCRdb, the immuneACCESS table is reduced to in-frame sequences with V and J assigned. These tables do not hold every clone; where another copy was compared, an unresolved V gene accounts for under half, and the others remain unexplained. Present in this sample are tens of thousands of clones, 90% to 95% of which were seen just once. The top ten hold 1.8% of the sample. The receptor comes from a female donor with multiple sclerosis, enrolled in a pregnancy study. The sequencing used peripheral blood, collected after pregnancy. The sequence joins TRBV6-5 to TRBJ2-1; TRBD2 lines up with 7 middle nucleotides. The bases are TGTGCCAGCAGTTCCTCTGGCGGGAGCCCGAATGAGCAGTTCTTC. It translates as CASSSSGGSPNEQFF.